This TCR beta chain appears in the sequencing data of a study of shared clonotypes between healthy human individuals (TCRdb year 2020). In the study overall: Two women and three men aged 18 to 49 years were included in the cohort. To estimate repertoire size and how much clonotype sharing occurs between individuals, the study deeply sequenced the blood TCR repertoires of several healthy adults. Libraries were prepared and TCR repertoires were sequenced by different laboratories using diverse techniques, in order to increase sequencing depth and limit assay-specific biases. Between about 0.8 and 9 billion PBMCs per donor were obtained by leukapheresis. Per donor, three plates each were used for CD4 naive and CD4 memory, two for CD8 naive, and one for CD8 memory.

Note on this clone: There is no known antigen for this receptor. Per-nucleotide qualities are absent, and no much larger clonotype sits a single base away.

Broad study findings and their caveats: Larger estimated clonotype richness was generally found for naive subsets than for memory subsets. Pairwise subsampling indicated that sequencing depth was expected to affect the degree of clonotype sharing among donors. Sharing across a few donors was observed for approximately 5% of naive CD4, 3% to 3.5% of naive CD8, around 2.5% of memory CD4, and 0.4% of memory CD8 clonotypes. Because the study included only a small number of donors, the genetic and exposure-history diversity represented was limited. Clonotypes shared by all four sorted-subset donors showed higher generation probabilities than non-shared clonotypes. Incomplete sequencing was indicated by rarefaction of sorted-subset datasets, despite the large sequencing depth. Sampling was restricted to blood, and TCR repertoires in tissues likely differ from the TCR repertoires found in blood.

Taken from cysteine to phenylalanine, the CDR3 has 14 residues. Only the CDR3 portion is preserved as DNA: 42 bases, with reading frame beginning at the first base. Trimmed from V: 4 bases; trimmed from J: 2 bases; junction bases lacking a gene match: 6. The germline V gene (reference sequence) specifies GTSNPN as CDR1 and SVGIG as CDR2. Using the deep immunoSEQ assay, TCR CDR3 regions were amplified from genomic DNA by multiplex PCR. Extracted genomic DNA from each cell subset was distributed evenly across all wells of several immunoSEQ 96-well plates, and each plate was treated as a replicate. For sorted subsets, 200 to 250 ng genomic DNA, equal to 30,000 or so T cell genomes, was loaded into each replicate PCR. The purified libraries were quantified using a Qubit 3.0 fluorometer, sized with a Bioanalyzer 2100, and then quantified again using the KAPA Library Quantification kit. Every immunoSEQ 96-well plate was sequenced on a separate single-read 150-cycle Illumina NextSeq 550 flow cell. In the authors' own workflow: The immunoSEQ output contained only junctional sequences without quality scores, so filtering could not match that applied to full-length reads. To assign V/J genes and CDR3, sequences were annotated using PyIR, a Python wrapper for IgBLAST v1.9, with IMGT germline references. Any read was removed if the V/J assignment was weak (E-value above 1e-6), the CDR3 was missing, or the read contained stop codons, out-of-frame junctions, or ambiguous translated residues. V3J clonotypes were defined by identical inferred V gene, J gene, and CDR3 amino acid sequence. Percentage overlap between repertoires was calculated by dividing the number of shared unique clonotypes by the size of the smaller repertoire. RTK rarefaction, the Chao1 estimator, and Recon v2.1 estimates of unobserved clonotypes were used to assess repertoire richness. Generation probabilities for all TCRbeta clonotypes obtained by the gDNA method from several donors were computed using OLGA. TCRdb took over this immuneACCESS table, retaining in-frame rearrangements with V and J assigned. Such tables are incomplete; in checked studies, under half of the missing clones stem from an unresolved V gene, and the remainder is unexplained. V, J and clone size were drawn from that table, and D and trimming were deduced from the DNA. In this sample the table shows approximately 2.5 million clones, roughly nine tenths of which occur a single time. Clones ranked in the top ten supply 0.13% to 0.15% of the sample.

Healthy HIV-negative adults with no recently reported acute infections or vaccinations were included as donors. Only Caucasian adults living in Nashville, Tennessee, USA were represented among the donors. Magnetic negative selection was used to enrich CD4+ T cells, after which naive cells were positively selected on CD45RA and the negative fraction became the memory subset. After blood collection by leukapheresis, PBMCs were isolated using Ficoll-Histopaque density gradient centrifugation and then cryopreserved in the vapor phase of liquid nitrogen. Analytical flow cytometry was used to check the purity and quantity of each magnetically sorted T cell population. From each sorted fraction, genomic DNA was isolated and quantified by UV absorbance on a Nanodrop 2000c.

The source is a man younger than 35 in good health. The sequenced sample consisted of naive CD4+ T cells sorted from blood. The meaning of the sample's cell subset or site label: CD45RA+ positively selected. The rearranged chain carries TRBV30 and TRBJ1-2, and 8 bases in between align with TRBD1. The nucleotide sequence reads TGTGCCTGGACTGGGGACAGGATGAACTATGGCTACACCTTC. Translated, it reads CAWTGDRMNYGYTF.